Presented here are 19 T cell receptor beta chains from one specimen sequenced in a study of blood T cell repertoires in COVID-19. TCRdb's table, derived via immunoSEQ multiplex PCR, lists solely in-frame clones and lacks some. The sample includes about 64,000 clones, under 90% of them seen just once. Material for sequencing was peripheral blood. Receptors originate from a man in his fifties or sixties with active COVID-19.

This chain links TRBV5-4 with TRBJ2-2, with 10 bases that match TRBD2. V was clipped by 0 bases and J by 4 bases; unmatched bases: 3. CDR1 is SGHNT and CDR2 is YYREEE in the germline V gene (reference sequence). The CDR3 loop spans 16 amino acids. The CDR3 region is CASSLASGRVTGELFF. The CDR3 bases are TGTGCCAGCAGCTTGGCCAGCGGGAGGGTCACCGGGGAGCTGTTTTTT.

The CDR3 coding sequence is TGCGCCAGCAGCCAAGATTTAGCCCTAAACATTCAGTACTTC. It translates to CASSQDLALNIQYF. The chain recombines TRBV4-1 with TRBJ2-4; D unclear. The CDR3 runs to 14 residues. V was trimmed by 0 bases and J by 6 bases, leaving 9 bases between them. Germline CDR1 reads MGHRA; CDR2 reads YSYEKL.

This CDR3 reads CASSFEGNTGELFF. The CDR3 bases are TGTGCCAGCAGCTTTGAGGGGAACACCGGGGAGCTGTTTTTT. The chain combines TRBV7-9 with TRBJ2-2, with D maybe TRBD2 (5 bases). CDR1 SEHNR and CDR2 FQNEAQ come from the germline V gene (reference sequence). The length of the CDR3 is 14 residues. Trimming took 3 bases from V and 1 from J, leaving 6 bases between them.

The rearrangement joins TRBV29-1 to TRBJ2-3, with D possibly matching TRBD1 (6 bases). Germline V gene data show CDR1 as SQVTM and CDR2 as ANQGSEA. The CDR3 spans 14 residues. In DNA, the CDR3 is TGCAGTTTAGGCGACAGGTATCGTAGAGATACGCAGTATTTT. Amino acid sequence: CSLGDRYRRDTQYF.

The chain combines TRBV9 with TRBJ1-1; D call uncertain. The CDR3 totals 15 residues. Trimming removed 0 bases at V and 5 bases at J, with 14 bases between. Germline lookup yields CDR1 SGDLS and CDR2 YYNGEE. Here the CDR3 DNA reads TGTGCCAGCAGCGTAGCGGAGGGTAGATGGACTGAAGCTTTCTTT. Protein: CASSVAEGRWTEAFF.

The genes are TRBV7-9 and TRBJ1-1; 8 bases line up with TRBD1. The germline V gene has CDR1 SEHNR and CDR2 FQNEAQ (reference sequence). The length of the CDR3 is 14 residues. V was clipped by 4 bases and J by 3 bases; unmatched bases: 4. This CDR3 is CASSSTGGDTEAFF. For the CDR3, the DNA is TGTGCCAGCAGCTCCACAGGGGGGGACACTGAAGCTTTCTTT.

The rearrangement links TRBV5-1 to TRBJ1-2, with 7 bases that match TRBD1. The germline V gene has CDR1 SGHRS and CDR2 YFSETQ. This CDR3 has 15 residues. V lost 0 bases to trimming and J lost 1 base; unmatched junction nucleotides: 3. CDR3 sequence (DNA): TGCGCCAGCAGCTTGGGATCAGGGGGTAACTATGGCTACACCTTC. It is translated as CASSLGSGGNYGYTF.

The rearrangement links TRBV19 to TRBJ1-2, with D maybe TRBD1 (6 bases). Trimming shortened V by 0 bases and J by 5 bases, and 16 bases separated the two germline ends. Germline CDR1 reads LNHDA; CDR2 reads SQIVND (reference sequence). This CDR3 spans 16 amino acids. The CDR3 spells CASSIDQNREKYGYTF. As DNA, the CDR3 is TGTGCCAGTAGTATAGATCAAAACAGGGAGAAATATGGCTACACCTTC.

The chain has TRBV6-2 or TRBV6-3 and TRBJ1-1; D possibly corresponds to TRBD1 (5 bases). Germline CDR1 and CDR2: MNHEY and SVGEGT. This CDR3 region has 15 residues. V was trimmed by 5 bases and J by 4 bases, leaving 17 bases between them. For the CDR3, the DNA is TGTGCCAGCAGTCCACTTGCGGGGGAGGGCACTGAAGCTTTCTTT. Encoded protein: CASSPLAGEGTEAFF.

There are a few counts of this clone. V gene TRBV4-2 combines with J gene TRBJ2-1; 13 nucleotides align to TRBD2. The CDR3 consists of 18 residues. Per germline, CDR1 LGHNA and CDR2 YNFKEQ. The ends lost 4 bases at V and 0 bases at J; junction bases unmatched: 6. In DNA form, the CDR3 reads TGTGCCAGCAGCCCCCGACTAGCGGGGGGTGGCTCCTACAATGAGCAGTTCTTC. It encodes CASSPRLAGGGSYNEQFF.

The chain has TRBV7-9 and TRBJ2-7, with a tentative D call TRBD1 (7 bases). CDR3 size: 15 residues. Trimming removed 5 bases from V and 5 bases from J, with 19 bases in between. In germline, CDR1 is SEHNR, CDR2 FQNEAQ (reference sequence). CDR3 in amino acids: CASSPMEGAGNEQYF. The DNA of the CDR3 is TGTGCCAGCAGCCCGATGGAGGGGGCGGGCAACGAGCAGTACTTC.

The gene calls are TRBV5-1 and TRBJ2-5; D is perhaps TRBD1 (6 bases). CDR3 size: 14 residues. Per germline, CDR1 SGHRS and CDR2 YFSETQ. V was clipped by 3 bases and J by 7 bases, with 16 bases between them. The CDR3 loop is CASSYGQSSGTQYF. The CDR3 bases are TGCGCCAGCAGCTATGGACAGTCCAGTGGGACCCAGTACTTC.

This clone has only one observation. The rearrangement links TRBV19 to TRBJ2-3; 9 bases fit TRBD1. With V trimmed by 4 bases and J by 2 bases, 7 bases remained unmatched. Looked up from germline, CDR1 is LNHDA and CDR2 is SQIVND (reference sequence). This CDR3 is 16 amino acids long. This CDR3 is CASSTGTGRFTDTQYF. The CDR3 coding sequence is TGTGCCAGTAGTACCGGGACAGGGAGGTTCACAGATACGCAGTATTTT.

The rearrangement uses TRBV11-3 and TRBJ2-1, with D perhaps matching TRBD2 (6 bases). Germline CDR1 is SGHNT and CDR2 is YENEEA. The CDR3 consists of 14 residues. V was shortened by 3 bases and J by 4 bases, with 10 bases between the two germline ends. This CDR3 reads CASSFPGLYNEQFF. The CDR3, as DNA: TGTGCCAGCAGCTTCCCTGGACTATACAATGAGCAGTTCTTC.

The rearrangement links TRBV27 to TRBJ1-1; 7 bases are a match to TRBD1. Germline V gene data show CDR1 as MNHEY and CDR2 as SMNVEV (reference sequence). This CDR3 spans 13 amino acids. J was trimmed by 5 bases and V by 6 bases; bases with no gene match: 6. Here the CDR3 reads CASSLDRLTEAFF. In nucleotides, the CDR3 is TGTGCCAGCAGCCTGGACAGGTTGACTGAAGCTTTCTTT.

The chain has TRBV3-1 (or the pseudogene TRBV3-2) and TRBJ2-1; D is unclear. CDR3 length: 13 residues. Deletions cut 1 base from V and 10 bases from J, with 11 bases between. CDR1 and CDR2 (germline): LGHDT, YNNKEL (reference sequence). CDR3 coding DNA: TGTGCCAGCAGCCAAGGTTGGCTTGGCGAGCAGTTCTTC. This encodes CASSQGWLGEQFF.

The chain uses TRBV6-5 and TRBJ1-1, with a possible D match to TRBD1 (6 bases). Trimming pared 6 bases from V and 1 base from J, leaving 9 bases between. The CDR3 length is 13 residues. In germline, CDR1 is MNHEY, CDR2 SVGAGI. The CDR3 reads CASSRQENTEAFF. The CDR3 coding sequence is TGTGCCAGCAGCAGACAGGAGAACACTGAAGCTTTCTTT.

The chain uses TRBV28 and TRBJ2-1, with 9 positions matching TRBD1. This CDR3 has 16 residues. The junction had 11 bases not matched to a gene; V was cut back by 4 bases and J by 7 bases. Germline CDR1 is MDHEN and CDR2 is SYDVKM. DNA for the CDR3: TGTGCCAGCAGTTCCCCCCCGGGACAGGGTCCGAATGAGCAGTTCTTC. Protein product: CASSSPPGQGPNEQFF. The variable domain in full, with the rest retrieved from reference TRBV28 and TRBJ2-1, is DVKVTQSSRYLVKRTGEKVFLECVQDMDHENMFWYRQDPGLGLRLIYFSYDVKMKEKGDIPEGYSVSREKKERFSLILESASTNQTSMYLCASSSPPGQGPNEQFFGPGTRLTVL.

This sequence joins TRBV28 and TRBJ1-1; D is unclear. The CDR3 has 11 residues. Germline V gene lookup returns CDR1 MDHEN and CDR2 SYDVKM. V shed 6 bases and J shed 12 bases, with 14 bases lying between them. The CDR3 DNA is TGTGCCAGCAGCTCGCCGGGGAAGTCTTTCTTT. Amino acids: CASSSPGKSFF.